This T cell receptor (beta chain) stems from a study of vaccination effects on CD4 cells after COVID-19. Study-wide results and caveats: Clones arising from infection and from vaccination showed marked clonal contraction late after vaccination.

Remarks on this clone: Its matching antigen is unknown.

Before sequencing took place, the ViraFEST assay used viral peptide pools to expand antigen-specific CD4+ T cells. The authors isolated CD4+ T cells after around 10 days of culture. Having tested negative for nucleocapsid antibodies, the vaccine recipients showed no prior SARS-CoV-2 infection. Wells each received 2 million or so PBMC, cultured with about 10 IU/ml IL-2 and roughly 10 ug/ml peptides. Half-medium replacement with IL-2 medium occurred on days 3 and 7. Between the trimmed V and J ends, which lost 6 bases and 2 bases, there was a span of 16 bases. The CDR3 has 15 amino acids. CDR1 LNHDA and CDR2 SQIVND come from the germline V gene (reference sequence). This table comes from immunoSEQ multiplex PCR, and its TCRdb copy is limited to in-frame clones, with some not included. The sample holds about 65,000 clones, roughly 76% seen once.

This clonotype originated in a human donor who received a COVID-19 vaccine. This specimen consisted of CD4+ T cells from PBMCs cultured with HCoV-NL63 spike peptides, obtained before COVID-19 vaccination. The V and J genes are TRBV19 and TRBJ1-2, with D possibly matching TRBD1 (6 bases). CDR3 in amino acids: CASRSNVGQNYGYTF. For the CDR3, the DNA is TGTGCCAGTAGAAGCAACGTCGGACAGAACTATGGCTACACCTTC.